The sequence of this T cell receptor beta chain was determined in a study of identical twins. Template switching introduced a universal primer site, and the cDNA bore unique molecular identifiers. TCRdb redid the calling of the 5' RACE reads with MiXCR, one entry per CDR3 protein. The sample lists 240,000 or so distinct CDR3 sequences, roughly a tenth occurring once. CDR3 size: 15 residues. Germline V lookup: CDR1 LGHNA, CDR2 YSLEER. Losses at the gene ends were 0 bases for V and 3 bases for J; bases not matched to a gene: 2. Overall study results and limits: Models underestimated how often monozygotic twins shared out-of-frame TCR alpha. Abundant beta clonotypes from cord blood had fewer insertions, unlike memory repertoires, which showed none. Twins' surplus sharing was weaker for beta out-of-frame sequences.

This clonotype was found many times. The antigen is undetermined. V gene TRBV4-3 combines with J gene TRBJ2-1, with TRBD1 matching over 7 bases. The sample taken for sequencing was memory T cells sorted from blood. This clonotype was sampled from a man aged 45 to 65 in good health. The CDR3 DNA reads as TGCGCCAGCAGCCAAGAACGGGACAGCTACAATGAGCAGTTCTTC. Protein: CASSQERDSYNEQFF.